These T cell receptor beta chains were read from a single sample in a study of cytomegalovirus exposure and HLA in healthy donors. Data came from immunoSEQ multiplex PCR; TCRdb stores just in-frame clones and leaves some out. This table has about 140,000 clones, 60% to 85% appearing once. Sequenced material: PBMCs. Every receptor here comes from a male donor in good health and CMV-seronegative. The CDR3 runs from the conserved cysteine through the conserved F or W.

v_call,j_call,cdr3_aa
TRBV5-1,TRBJ2-2,CASSLGGAGELFF
TRBV10-3,TRBJ2-7,CAIPGGTSGSYEQYF
TRBV27,TRBJ2-1,CASSLAGGSYNEQFF
TRBV7-9,TRBJ1-1,CASSPRQGGQTEAFF
TRBV13,TRBJ2-7,CASSPQASGGYEQYF
TRBV5-6,TRBJ2-5,CASSHGGLAGIQETQYF
TRBV6-1,TRBJ2-5,CASTDTTGPGPTQYF
TRBV7-6,.,CASSLEGAESNYEQYF
TRBV27,TRBJ2-7,CASSFEAGGLYEQYF
TRBV27,TRBJ1-3,CASSSFYGAGGNTIYF
TRBV5-1,TRBJ1-1,CASSLVLRSLGEAFF
TRBV11-1,TRBJ1-1,CASSLAGRGNTEAFF
TRBV5-1,TRBJ2-2,CSSSLDRGHTGELFF
TRBV6-6,TRBJ1-2,CASRAEWTGGCGYTF
TRBV18,TRBJ1-3,CASSPGGNTIYF
TRBV11-2,TRBJ2-7,CPSTLGGGTSYEQYF
TRBV2,TRBJ1-6,CASSLAGTNSPLHF
TRBV11-2,TRBJ2-7,CASSLDSGETYEQYF
TRBV5-5,TRBJ2-1,CASSQELRTDKQFF
TRBV27,TRBJ1-4,CASGPRDRAATNEKLFF
TRBV4-2,TRBJ2-6,CASTVNSGANVLTF
TRBV6-5,TRBJ2-7,CASSRTSPYEQYF
TRBV30,TRBJ2-3,CAWSRGSSGRTQYF
TRBV5-8,TRBJ1-1,CASSLTGGISPLNTEAFF
TRBV14,TRBJ1-3,CASSSGHGNTIYF
TRBV6-5,TRBJ1-1,CASSTPRGRTEAFF
TRBV18,TRBJ1-4,CASSPDDRSLFF
TRBV6-1,TRBJ1-1,CASSRGNTEAFF
TRBV18,TRBJ2-7,CASSQPGQGAYEQYF
TRBV11-3,TRBJ2-2,CASSPTGGPNTGELFF